This TCR beta chain derives from a study of blood T cell repertoires in COVID-19. The V gene's germline CDR1 is LNHDA and CDR2 SQIVND (reference sequence). The CDR3 spans 16 residues. V lost 6 bases to trimming and J lost 2 bases, with 20 bases between them. Sequenced by immunoSEQ multiplex PCR; TCRdb stores in-frame clones only, minus some. Of 250,000 to 300,000 clones in the sample, about 87% were seen once. The sample comprised peripheral blood. This sequence originates from a woman in her 70s with COVID-19, enrolled during active disease. The chain recombines TRBV19 with TRBJ2-7; D perhaps matches TRBD1 (8 bases). For the CDR3, the DNA is TGTGCCAGTAGCTCTAGGGGGGGACAGGACGCCTACGAGCAGTACTTC. Its translation is CASSSRGGQDAYEQYF.